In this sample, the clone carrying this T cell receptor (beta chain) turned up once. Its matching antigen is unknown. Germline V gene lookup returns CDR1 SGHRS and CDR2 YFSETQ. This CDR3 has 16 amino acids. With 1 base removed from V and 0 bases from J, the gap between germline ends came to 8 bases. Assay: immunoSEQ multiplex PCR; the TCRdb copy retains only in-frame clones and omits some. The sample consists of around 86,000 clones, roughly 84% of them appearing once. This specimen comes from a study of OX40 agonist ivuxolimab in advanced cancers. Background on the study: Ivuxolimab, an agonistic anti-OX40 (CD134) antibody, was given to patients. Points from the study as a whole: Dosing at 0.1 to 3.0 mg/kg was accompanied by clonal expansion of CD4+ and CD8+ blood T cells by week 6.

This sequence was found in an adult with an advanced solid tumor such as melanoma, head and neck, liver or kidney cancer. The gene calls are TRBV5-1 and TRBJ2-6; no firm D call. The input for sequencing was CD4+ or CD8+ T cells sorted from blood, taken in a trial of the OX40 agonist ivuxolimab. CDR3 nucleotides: TGCGCCAGCAGCTTGATGGGGTACTCTGGGGCCAACGTCCTGACTTTC. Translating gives CASSLMGYSGANVLTF.